This TCR beta chain is from a study of T-cell memory formation after mild COVID-19. A single record per CDR3 protein comes from TCRdb applying MiXCR to the 5' RACE reads. The sample lists roughly 600,000 distinct CDR3 sequences; roughly 18% were seen once. Study-level points and caveats: Clones contracting across day 15 to 85 had a balanced CD4/CD8 profile; later expanding clones leaned CD4+. Among contracting clones, CD4+ were mainly CM/EM and CD8+ enriched in EMRA. Confirmation was lacking for SARS-CoV-2 specificity of second-wave clones that peaked on day 37.

A remark on this clonotype: What it binds is unknown.

The specimen sequenced was PBMCs or a T cell subset sorted from them (not recorded which). The sequence was collected from an adult woman who had mild COVID-19 (a few samples of this study predate the infection). Cell type and time point are not known.

The DNA of the CDR3 is TGTGCCAGCAGCTTAGCAGGGGCAGGTCATTCACCCCTCCACTTT. It codes for CASSLAGAGHSPLHF. V and J are TRBV11-3 and TRBJ1-6; maybe TRBD1 (6 bases). CDR3 length: 15 amino acids. The germline V and J ends were trimmed by 1 base and 8 bases, with 12 bases remaining between them. The germline V gene has CDR1 SGHNT and CDR2 YENEEA.